Below are 16 T cell receptor beta chains sequenced from a single sample in a study of T cell clonality in common variable immunodeficiency (dated by TCRdb to the mid-2010s). The library was built by means of the immunoSEQ multiplex PCR assay. Imported from immuneACCESS, the table was reduced by TCRdb to in-frame sequences with V and J called. These copies leave out some clones; in studies compared against another copy, an unresolved V gene accounts for under half, and the cause of the remainder is not known. This sample has approximately 50,000 clones, none of them a singleton. The ten largest clones capture about 2% of the sample. The specimen was peripheral blood mononuclear cells. These receptor sequences come from a person aged 18 to 75 in good health.

Notes on this clone: The read ends 3 residues shy of where the CDR3 ends; the end is completed using the germline J gene. The chain employs TRBV18 and TRBJ1-2, with 7 bases matching TRBD1. The germline V gene encodes CDR1 KGHSH and CDR2 LQKENI. The CDR3 sequence is 14 residues long. CDR3: CASSPPDREDTYTF. Incomplete CDR3 DNA: TGTGCCAGCTCACCACCTGACAGGGAGGATACC.

This clone was counted many times. The CDR3 goes on 3 residues after the read ends, and that part is filled in from the germline J gene. The rearrangement links TRBV29-1 to TRBJ1-5; 7 bases are shared with TRBD1. Per the germline V gene, CDR1 is SQVTM and CDR2 is ANQGSEA. The CDR3 is 13 residues long. The V segment lost 5 bases and the J segment 2 bases; nucleotides outside the gene matches: 3. The CDR3 loop reads CSVKTGGNQPQHF. The CDR3 DNA, read in part, is TGCAGCGTTAAAACAGGGGGCAATCAGCCC.

This clone was counted ten times or more. The junction differs from germline at one of its ends, possibly a read error. The read ends 3 residues shy of where the CDR3 ends; the end is completed using the germline J gene. The chain joins TRBV7-7 to TRBJ2-1; no clear D. The CDR3 extends over 15 amino acids. Per the germline V gene, CDR1 is SSHAT and CDR2 is FNYEAQ (reference sequence). The CDR3 is CASSLVAVAYNEQFF. The DNA read from the CDR3 is TGTGCTAGCAGCTTAGTAGCCGTGGCCTACAATGAG.

This clone was counted at least ten times. The observed sequence ends 3 residues before the CDR3 terminus, with the missing tail filled in from the germline J gene. The V and J genes are TRBV6-1 and TRBJ1-2, with D possibly being TRBD1 (6 bases). The V and J ends lost 8 bases and 2 bases respectively, with 12 bases between them. The CDR3 has 13 residues. CDR1 and CDR2 from the germline V gene are MNHNS and SASEGT. CDR3 bases read: TGTGCCAGCGGTGGACAGACAAACTATGGC. This gives the protein CASGGQTNYG. The CDR3 in its entirety is CASGGQTNYGYTF.

Comment on this clone: The DNA ends 3 residues before the CDR3 does, and the rest of the CDR3 is filled in from the germline J gene. The chain combines TRBV18 with TRBJ1-6; tentative D call: TRBD1 (6 bases). CDR3 length: 15 amino acids. Trimming pared 3 bases from V and 5 bases from J, leaving 11 bases between. The V gene's germline CDR1 is KGHSH and CDR2 LQKENI. The CDR3 sequence is CASSPSYRDNSPLHF. The DNA read from the CDR3 is TGTGCCAGCTCACCGTCTTACAGGGATAATTCACCC. Complete variable domain (other parts from reference TRBV18 and TRBJ1-6): NAGVMQNPRHLVRRRGQEARLRCSPMKGHSHVYWYRQLPEEGLKFMVYLQKENIIDESGMPKERFSAEFPKEGPSILRIQQVVRGDSAAYFCASSPSYRDNSPLHFGNGTRLTVT.

This clone has ten or more counts. Read sequence stops 3 residues before the CDR3 end, and the germline J gene provides the missing end. J is TRBJ1-1 and V is TRBV28, with a tentative D call TRBD1 (6 bases). Germline V CDR1 and CDR2: MDHEN, SYDVKM. The length of the CDR3 is 14 residues. The CDR3 is CASSLASWGPGAFF. The CDR3 bases that were read are TGTGCCAGCAGTTTAGCCAGTTGGGGGCCAGGA.

This clone has a count of ten or more. The missing CDR3 end, 3 residues past where the read stops, is filled in from the germline J gene. This chain links TRBV20-1 with TRBJ2-5; 9 bases map to TRBD2. Germline V lookup: CDR1 DFQATT, CDR2 SNEGSKA (reference sequence). Trimming at V came to 1 base and at J to 3 bases, leaving 6 bases not matched to a gene. The length of the CDR3 is 15 residues. The CDR3 spells CSARGAAGGEETQYF. CDR3 DNA (partial): TGCAGTGCTAGAGGAGCAGCGGGGGGTGAAGAGACC.

This clone appeared many times. Read data end 3 residues before the CDR3 end; the end is taken from the germline J gene. The chain joins TRBV4-1 to TRBJ2-2, with 7 bases fitting TRBD2. Germline CDR1 reads MGHRA; CDR2 reads YSYEKL. The V gene end was trimmed by 1 base and the J gene end by 6 bases; junction bases not matched to a gene: 8. The CDR3 extends over 16 amino acids. The covered CDR3 bases are TGCGCCAGCAGCCAAGGCCGGAGGGGAGGGGCCGGGGAG. The encoded protein is CASSQGRRGGAGE. The CDR3, in full, reads CASSQGRRGGAGELFF.

This clone came up many times. The read stops 3 residues short of the end of the CDR3; the missing end is completed from the germline J gene. The chain uses TRBV7-6 and TRBJ2-1; D may be TRBD2 (6 bases). Germline V gene lookup returns CDR1 SGHVS and CDR2 FNYEAQ. Trimming left V 2 bases short and J 5 bases short, with 16 bases between. This CDR3 comprises 16 residues. CDR3 region: CASSLSPLAKNNEQFF. The CDR3 bases that were read are TGTGCCAGCAGCTTATCCCCCCTAGCGAAAAACAATGAG.

This clone was picked up a small number of times. The read finishes 3 residues shy of the CDR3 end, and the germline J gene is used to complete it. The rearrangement links TRBV11-2 to TRBJ1-4, with a tentative D call TRBD1 (5 bases). The CDR3 loop spans 14 amino acids. The V gene's germline CDR1 is SGHAT and CDR2 FQNNGV. CDR3 region: CASSFSGYSSPLFF. CDR3 bases read: TGTGCCAGCAGCTTTTCAGGGTATAGTTCACCA. The variable domain in full, with the rest retrieved from reference TRBV11-2 and TRBJ1-4, is EAGVAQSPRYKIIEKRQSVAFWCNPISGHATLYWYQQILGQGPKLLIQFQNNGVVDDSQLPKDRFSAERLKGVDSTLKIQPAKLEDSAVYLCASSFSGYSSPLFFGSGTQLSVL.

Many counts were recorded for this clone. The read is 3 residues too short to cover the CDR3 end, so that end is filled in from the germline J gene. The chain is built from TRBV2 and TRBJ2-7; 8 bases fit TRBD1. Germline lookup yields CDR1 SNHLY and CDR2 FYNNEI. CDR3 length: 14 amino acids. V lost 7 bases and J lost 2; bases outside the gene matches: 7. The DNA read from the CDR3 is TGTGCCAGCACCCCAGGGGGCCGAACCTACGAG. It is translated as CASTPGGRTYE. The whole CDR3 sequence is CASTPGGRTYEQYF.

This clone was seen at least ten times. The CDR3 is cut off 3 residues early in the read; its end comes from the germline J gene. The chain couples TRBV19 to TRBJ2-7, with a weak D call TRBD1 (6 bases). Germline-derived CDR1 and CDR2 are LNHDA and SQIVND (reference sequence). Deletions cut 6 bases from V and 2 bases from J, with 20 bases between. There are 16 residues in the CDR3. The part of the CDR3 DNA that was read is TGTGCCAGTAGGCCGGGACATTCCCCCCGACCCTACGAG. Protein product: CASRPGHSPRPYE. The whole CDR3 is CASRPGHSPRPYEQYF.

This clone occurred many times. The read finishes 3 residues shy of the CDR3 end, and the germline J gene is used to complete it. The chain has TRBV19 and TRBJ2-7, with D maybe TRBD2 (6 bases). V lost 0 bases and J lost 6, with 15 bases in between. The germline gives CDR1 LNHDA, CDR2 SQIVND (reference sequence). The CDR3 spans 15 residues. The CDR3 region is CASSIDGGTSREQYF. The CDR3 bases that were read are TGTGCCAGTAGTATAGATGGGGGGACCTCTCGCGAG.

This clone was detected many times. The read ends 3 residues shy of where the CDR3 ends; the end is completed using the germline J gene. The chain recombines TRBV20-1 with TRBJ2-4; TRBD1 aligns across 7 bases. CDR1 and CDR2 (germline): DFQATT, SNEGSKA (reference sequence). This CDR3 is 16 amino acids long. J gave up 3 bases and V 5 bases, and 13 bases lay outside the gene matches. CDR3 loop: CSAPTSRGLVKNIQYF. CDR3 bases read: TGCAGTGCTCCTACAAGCAGGGGGTTGGTCAAAAACATT.

This clone was seen many times. Coverage ceases 3 residues before the CDR3 finishes, and the germline J gene fills in the end. This chain uses TRBV6-4 with TRBJ2-7; possible D gene TRBD1, 6 bases. Trimming took off 0 bases at V and 5 bases at J, with 8 bases between the two ends. The CDR3 sequence is 13 residues long. Germline V lookup: CDR1 MRHNA, CDR2 SNTAGT. CDR3 DNA (partial): TGTGCCAGCAGTGACTCAGCAGGGGACGAG. As protein: CASSDSAGDE. The entire CDR3 protein is CASSDSAGDEQYF.

This clone was picked up many times. The read falls 3 residues short of the CDR3 end, and the missing part is taken from the germline J gene. The chain carries TRBV11-2 and TRBJ2-5, with D possibly TRBD2 on 6 matching bases. CDR1 SGHAT and CDR2 FQNNGV come from the germline V gene. Trimming pared 3 bases from V and 2 bases from J, leaving 10 bases between. The CDR3 is 14 residues long. CDR3 sequence: CASSFLAPQETQYF. The sequenced CDR3 bases are TGTGCCAGCAGCTTTCTAGCGCCTCAAGAGACC.